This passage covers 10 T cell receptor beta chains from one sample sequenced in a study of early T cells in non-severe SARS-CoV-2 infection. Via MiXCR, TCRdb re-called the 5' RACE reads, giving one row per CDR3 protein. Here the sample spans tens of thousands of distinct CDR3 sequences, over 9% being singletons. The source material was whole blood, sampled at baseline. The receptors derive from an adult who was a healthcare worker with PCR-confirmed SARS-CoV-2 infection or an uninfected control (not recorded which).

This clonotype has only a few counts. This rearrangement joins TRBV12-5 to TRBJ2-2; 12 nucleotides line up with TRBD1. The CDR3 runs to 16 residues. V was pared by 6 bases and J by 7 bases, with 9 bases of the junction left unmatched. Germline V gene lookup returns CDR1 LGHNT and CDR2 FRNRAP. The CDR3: CASGTTGTGGHGELFF. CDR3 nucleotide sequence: TGTGCTAGTGGCACAACCGGGACAGGGGGCCACGGGGAGCTGTTTTTT.

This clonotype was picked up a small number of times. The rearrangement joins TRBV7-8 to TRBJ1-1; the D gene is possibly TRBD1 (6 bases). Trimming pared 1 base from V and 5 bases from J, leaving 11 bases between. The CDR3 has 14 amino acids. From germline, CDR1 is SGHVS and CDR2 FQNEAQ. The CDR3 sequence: CASSLGGRGTEAFF. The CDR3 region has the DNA TGTGCCAGCAGCTTAGGGGGGCGCGGGACTGAAGCTTTCTTT.

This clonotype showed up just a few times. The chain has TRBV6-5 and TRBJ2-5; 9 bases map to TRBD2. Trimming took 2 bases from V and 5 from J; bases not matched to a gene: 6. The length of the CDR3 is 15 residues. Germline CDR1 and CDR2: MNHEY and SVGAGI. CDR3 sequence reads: CASSYGGGALETQYF. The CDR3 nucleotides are TGTGCCAGCAGTTACGGCGGGGGGGCCTTGGAGACCCAGTACTTC.

The CDR3 DNA is TGCAGTGCTAGACCCGGATCGGCGAACACCGGGGAGCTGTTTTTT. Translated, it gives CSARPGSANTGELFF. The gene calls are TRBV20-1 and TRBJ2-2; no clear D gene. Trimming removed 2 bases from V and 0 bases from J, with 10 bases in between. From germline, CDR1 is DFQATT and CDR2 SNEGSKA (reference sequence). The CDR3 is 15 residues long.

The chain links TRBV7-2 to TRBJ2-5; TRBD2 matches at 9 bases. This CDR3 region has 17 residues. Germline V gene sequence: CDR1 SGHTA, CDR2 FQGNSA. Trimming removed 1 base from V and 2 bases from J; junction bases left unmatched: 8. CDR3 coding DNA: TGTGCCAGCAGCTTAGGGCTAGCGGGGTCGTCGCAAGAGACCCAGTACTTC. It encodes CASSLGLAGSSQETQYF.

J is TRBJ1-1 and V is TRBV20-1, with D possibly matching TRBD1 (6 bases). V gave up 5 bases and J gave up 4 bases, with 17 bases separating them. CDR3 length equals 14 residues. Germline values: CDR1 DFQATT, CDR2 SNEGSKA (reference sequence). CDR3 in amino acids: CSAPLQGGGTEAFF. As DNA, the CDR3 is TGCAGTGCTCCACTACAGGGAGGGGGCACTGAAGCTTTCTTT.

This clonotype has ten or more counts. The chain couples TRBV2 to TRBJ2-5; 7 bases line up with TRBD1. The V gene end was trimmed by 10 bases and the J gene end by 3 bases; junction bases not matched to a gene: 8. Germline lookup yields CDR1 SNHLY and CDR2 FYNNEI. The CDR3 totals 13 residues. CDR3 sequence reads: CATVRDREETQYF. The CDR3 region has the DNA TGTGCCACGGTCCGGGACAGAGAAGAGACCCAGTACTTC.

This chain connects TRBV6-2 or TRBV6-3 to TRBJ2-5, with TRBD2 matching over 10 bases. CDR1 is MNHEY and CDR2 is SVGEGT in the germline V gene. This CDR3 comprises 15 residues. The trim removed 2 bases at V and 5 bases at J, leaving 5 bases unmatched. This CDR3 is CASSYASGGWETQYF. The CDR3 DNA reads TGTGCCAGCAGTTACGCTAGCGGGGGATGGGAGACCCAGTACTTC.

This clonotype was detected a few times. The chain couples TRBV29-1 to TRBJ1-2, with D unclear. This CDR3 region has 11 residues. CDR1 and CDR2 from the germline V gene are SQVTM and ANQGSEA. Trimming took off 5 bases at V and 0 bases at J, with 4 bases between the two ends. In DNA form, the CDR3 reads TGCAGCGTTCAAGCTAACTATGGCTACACCTTC. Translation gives CSVQANYGYTF.

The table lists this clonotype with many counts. In DNA form, the CDR3 reads TGTGCCAGCAGCCAGGGACTGGTCTCTGGAAACACCATATATTTT. This encodes CASSQGLVSGNTIYF. V gene TRBV28 combines with J gene TRBJ1-3, with D perhaps TRBD1 (5 bases). Germline assignment: CDR1 MDHEN and CDR2 SYDVKM. The CDR3 length is 15 residues. V lost 6 bases and J 0 bases, leaving 12 bases between the germline ends.